Each of the 10 T cell receptor beta chains below was sequenced from the same sample in a study of cytomegalovirus exposure and HLA in healthy donors (dated by TCRdb to the late 2010s). The library was produced with the immunoSEQ multiplex PCR assay. A mixture of 60 forward primers for TCR Vbeta segments and 13 reverse primers for TCR Jbeta segments was used in the multiplex PCR. TCRdb holds this immuneACCESS table with in-frame rearrangements only. Some clones are missing; in checked studies, unresolved V genes explain under half, and the rest has no known cause. The sample contains some 200,000 clones, roughly 68% of them found a single time. The biggest ten clones account for 2.6% of the sample. The sample consisted of PBMCs. The receptors were gathered from a man aged 40-50 years in good health and CMV-seropositive.

This clone was seen only a few times. Here the CDR3 DNA reads TGTGCCAGCAGCCTTCCTCGAGATTCGTCACCCCTCCACTTT. Its translation is CASSLPRDSSPLHF. The chain has TRBV7-9 and TRBJ1-6; D is ambiguous. Trimming left V 5 bases short and J 10 bases short, with 15 bases between. CDR3 length: 14 amino acids. Per germline, CDR1 SEHNR and CDR2 FQNEAQ (reference sequence).

The genes are TRBV5-1 and TRBJ2-4, with 10 bases matching TRBD2. V was clipped by 4 bases and J by 0 bases; unmatched bases: 7. This CDR3 has 17 amino acids. CDR1 and CDR2 from the germline V gene are SGHRS and YFSETQ. This CDR3 is CASSQNPSGGAKNIQYF. The CDR3, as DNA: TGCGCCAGCAGCCAAAACCCTAGCGGGGGAGCCAAAAACATTCAGTACTTC.

This clone was seen a single time. The J gene is TRBJ2-1, the V gene TRBV10-1; D is ambiguous. CDR1 WNHNN and CDR2 SYGVQD come from the germline V gene (reference sequence). Trimming removed 6 bases at V and 9 bases at J, with 12 bases between. This CDR3 is built from 12 residues. CDR3 in DNA: TGCGCCAGCAGATCCACTATCGGTGAGCAGTTCTTC. Translation gives CASRSTIGEQFF.

With respect to this clone: The sample carries other DNA sequences with the same CDR3. CDR3: CASSQDRDSPLHF. DNA of the CDR3: TGTGCCAGCAGTCAGGACAGGGATTCACCCCTCCACTTT. The rearrangement links TRBV6-6 to TRBJ1-6, with 8 bases that match TRBD1. With V trimmed by 5 bases and J by 8 bases, 2 bases remained unmatched. Germline V gives CDR1 MNHNY, CDR2 SVGAGI (reference sequence). This CDR3 is built from 13 residues.

This clone was detected only a few times. The chain recombines TRBV10-3 with TRBJ1-5; tentatively, D is TRBD1 (5 bases). Trimming shortened V by 3 bases and J by 7 bases, and 10 bases separated the two germline ends. Germline V gene lookup returns CDR1 ENHRY and CDR2 SYGVKD. The CDR3 has 13 residues. The CDR3 here is CAISDRGEQPQHF. DNA for the CDR3: TGTGCCATCAGTGATCGGGGGGAACAGCCCCAGCATTTT.

This clone was seen once. The chain joins TRBV6-5 to TRBJ1-5, with 10 bases that match TRBD1. Trimming took 2 bases from V and 2 from J; bases not matched to a gene: 0. Germline V gene data show CDR1 as MNHEY and CDR2 as SVGAGI. CDR3 size: 15 residues. CDR3 amino acids: CASSYGTGGNQPQHF. In DNA form, the CDR3 reads TGTGCCAGCAGTTACGGGACAGGGGGCAATCAGCCCCAGCATTTT.

The J gene is TRBJ2-1, the V gene TRBV28; 11 bases are shared with TRBD1. J lost 5 bases, V lost 6 bases, and 9 bases had no gene match. The germline V gene encodes CDR1 MDHEN and CDR2 SYDVKM. This CDR3 has 16 amino acids. The CDR3 DNA follows: TGTGCCAGCAGCAGTGGGACAGGGGGTATCGACAATGAGCAGTTCTTC. Its translation: CASSSGTGGIDNEQFF.

The CDR3 DNA reads TGTGCCAGCAGCTCGGACAGGGCGGGGGATGAGCAGTTCTTC. Encoded protein: CASSSDRAGDEQFF. This chain joins TRBV7-3 and TRBJ2-1, with a tentative D call TRBD1 (8 bases). The germline V and J ends were trimmed by 4 bases and 8 bases, with 15 bases remaining between them. The V gene's germline CDR1 is SGHTA and CDR2 FQGTGA. This CDR3 is 14 amino acids long.

The chain carries TRBV4-1 and TRBJ1-3; D is unresolved. The germline CDR1 and CDR2 sequences are MGHRA and YSYEKL. The CDR3 contains 17 residues. Trimming removed 4 bases at V and 0 bases at J, with 16 bases between. The CDR3, as DNA: TGCGCCAGCAGCCTCTGGGGAGGCGCAGACTCTGGAAACACCATATATTTT. Its translation is CASSLWGGADSGNTIYF.

This chain links TRBV11-3 with TRBJ2-1, with D unresolved. The germline V gene has CDR1 SGHNT and CDR2 YENEEA. There are 15 residues in the CDR3. V was trimmed by 5 bases and J by 0 bases, leaving 11 bases between them. The CDR3 region is CASSLGLSSYNEQFF. In nucleotides, the CDR3 is TGTGCCAGCAGCCTGGGCCTTAGCTCCTACAATGAGCAGTTCTTC.